Listed here are 30 T cell receptor beta chains from one sample, sequenced in a study of blood T cell repertoires in COVID-19. TCRdb keeps only in-frame clones here, not all; method: immunoSEQ multiplex PCR. The top ten clones hold over 0.8% of a sample with 200,000 to 300,000 clones, around 90% of them seen once. The sequenced sample consisted of peripheral blood. The receptors shown here come from a young man with COVID-19, enrolled during active disease.

The chain combines TRBV30 with TRBJ1-6, with D hard to call. Trimming shortened V by 2 bases and J by 8 bases, and 7 bases separated the two germline ends. Germline CDR1 is GTSNPN and CDR2 is SVGIG (reference sequence). The CDR3 is 12 amino acids. The DNA for the CDR3 is TGTGCCTGGAGTTTGCGGGATTCACCCCTCCACTTT. As protein: CAWSLRDSPLHF.

The chain combines TRBV19 with TRBJ1-6; D unclear. This CDR3 spans 15 amino acids. V was shortened by 3 bases and J by 5 bases, with 11 bases between the two germline ends. The germline V gene encodes CDR1 LNHDA and CDR2 SQIVND (reference sequence). As DNA, the CDR3 is TGTGCCAGTAGTATCACGGTCAGGAATAATTCACCCCTCCACTTT. This codes for CASSITVRNNSPLHF.

This chain links TRBV6-5 with TRBJ1-6; D is uncertain. Per germline, CDR1 MNHEY and CDR2 SVGAGI. This CDR3 is built from 13 residues. Trimming took 7 bases from V and 8 from J, leaving 12 bases between them. CDR3 loop: CASTRVVDSPLHF. Written as DNA, the CDR3 is TGTGCCAGCACGAGGGTTGTTGATTCACCCCTCCACTTT.

The chain uses TRBV9 and TRBJ1-1; D unclear. The CDR3 length is 14 residues. The germline V gene encodes CDR1 SGDLS and CDR2 YYNGEE. V gave up 4 bases and J gave up 0 bases, with 10 bases separating them. The CDR3 bases are TGTGCCAGCAGCCCTGGGCCCTTGAACACTGAAGCTTTCTTT. This sequence encodes CASSPGPLNTEAFF.

The gene calls are TRBV6-5 and TRBJ1-6; D gene ambiguous. The CDR3 has 13 residues. V gave up 7 bases and J gave up 14 bases, with 18 bases separating them. The germline V gene encodes CDR1 MNHEY and CDR2 SVGAGI. The CDR3 DNA sequence: TGTGCCAGCACCTCACCCAAGGGAGAGTCCCTCCACTTT. Translated, it gives CASTSPKGESLHF.

This chain connects TRBV7-2 to TRBJ2-1; 10 bases align to TRBD2. CDR3 length: 16 amino acids. Germline lookup yields CDR1 SGHTA and CDR2 FQGNSA. J was trimmed by 4 bases and V by 5 bases; bases with no gene match: 8. The CDR3 is CASSVTSGGGYNEQFF. DNA for the CDR3: TGTGCCAGCAGCGTGACGAGCGGGGGGGGATACAATGAGCAGTTCTTC.

This chain joins TRBV20-1 and TRBJ2-7; maybe TRBD2 (6 bases). Germline CDR1 is DFQATT and CDR2 is SNEGSKA (reference sequence). This CDR3 has 15 residues. Trimming took 3 bases from V and 2 from J, leaving 17 bases between them. The CDR3 sequence is CSASGAAGSAYEQYF. In DNA, the CDR3 is TGCAGTGCTAGTGGTGCGGCGGGGTCCGCCTACGAGCAGTACTTC.

This sequence joins TRBV4-2 and TRBJ2-3, with 8 bases aligning to TRBD1. J lost 5 bases, V lost 1 base, and 11 bases had no gene match. CDR1 LGHNA and CDR2 YNFKEQ come from the germline V gene. CDR3 length: 17 residues. The CDR3 sequence: CASSQAAGGRSGDTQYF. The CDR3 nucleotides read TGTGCCAGCAGCCAAGCTGCAGGGGGCCGCTCCGGAGATACGCAGTATTTT.

The gene calls are TRBV6-1 and TRBJ1-1, with D maybe TRBD1 (6 bases). Germline V lookup: CDR1 MNHNS, CDR2 SASEGT. This CDR3 region has 15 residues. V gave up 2 bases and J gave up 3 bases, with 13 bases separating them. The CDR3 coding sequence is TGTGCCAGCAGTGAAAATGGGGGCACAGACACTGAAGCTTTCTTT. This gives the protein CASSENGGTDTEAFF.

The V and J genes are TRBV5-6 and TRBJ2-7, with 11 positions matching TRBD2. This CDR3 has 14 residues. Unmatched junction bases numbered 6, after V lost 4 bases and J lost 6 bases. Germline lookup yields CDR1 SGHDT and CDR2 YYEEEE. For the CDR3, the DNA is TGTGCCAGCAGCAACAGACTAGCGGGGTTCGAGCAGTACTTC. Translation: CASSNRLAGFEQYF.

CDR3 protein: CASIPGQINTEAFF. CDR3 nucleotide sequence: TGTGCCAGTATCCCGGGACAGATTAACACTGAAGCTTTCTTT. This chain uses TRBV19 with TRBJ1-1, with 7 bases lining up with TRBD1. Per the germline V gene, CDR1 is LNHDA and CDR2 is SQIVND (reference sequence). V dropped 7 bases and J dropped 2; count of bases not matched to a gene: 7. The CDR3 consists of 14 residues.

This rearrangement joins TRBV25-1 to TRBJ1-6; no clear D. The CDR3 is made up of 15 amino acids. Germline loops: CDR1 MGHDK, CDR2 SYGVNS. V lost 1 base and J 4 bases, leaving 8 bases between the germline ends. In DNA, the CDR3 is TGTGCCAGCAGTGAATCGACATTGTATAATTCACCCCTCCACTTT. Amino acids: CASSESTLYNSPLHF.

The rearrangement links TRBV9 to TRBJ2-5, with TRBD1 matching 9 bases. The CDR3 runs to 15 residues. CDR1 and CDR2 (germline): SGDLS, YYNGEE. Losses at the gene ends were 4 bases for V and 3 bases for J; bases not matched to a gene: 7. CDR3 residues: CASSPLGQGKETQYF. For the CDR3, the DNA is TGTGCCAGCAGCCCCTTGGGACAGGGCAAAGAGACCCAGTACTTC.

This chain connects TRBV9 to TRBJ1-2, with D perhaps matching TRBD1 (5 bases). CDR3 length: 15 amino acids. CDR1 and CDR2 (germline): SGDLS, YYNGEE. Trimming removed 0 bases from V and 7 bases from J, with 16 bases in between. CDR3 sequence (DNA): TGTGCCAGCAGCGTAGTCGCTACAGGAGATGCTGGCTACACCTTC. Translation: CASSVVATGDAGYTF.

The chain is built from TRBV3-1 (or the pseudogene TRBV3-2) and TRBJ1-2, with D unclear. V lost 0 bases to trimming and J lost 4 bases, with 15 bases between them. CDR3 length: 16 amino acids. Germline CDR1 and CDR2: LGHDT and YNNKEL (reference sequence). CDR3 protein: CASSQDREHGLYGYTF. In DNA form, the CDR3 reads TGTGCCAGCAGCCAAGATCGGGAACACGGGCTCTATGGCTACACCTTC.

The gene calls are TRBV10-3 and TRBJ1-6; no firm D call. The CDR3 spans 15 residues. Germline loops: CDR1 ENHRY, CDR2 SYGVKD. V lost 6 bases and J 0 bases, leaving 9 bases between the germline ends. The CDR3 region has the DNA TGTGCCATCAGGCCGTCGGGCTCCTATAATTCACCCCTCCACTTT. It yields the protein CAIRPSGSYNSPLHF.

The gene calls are TRBV5-4 and TRBJ2-2; the match to TRBD1 covers 12 bases. CDR1 is SGHNT, CDR2 YYREEE, per germline (reference sequence). With 3 bases clipped from V and 2 bases from J, the junction kept 8 bases outside the gene matches. The CDR3 consists of 18 residues. CDR3 sequence: CASSYRDRGRYNTGELFF. CDR3 in DNA: TGTGCCAGCAGCTACCGGGACAGGGGGCGTTATAACACCGGGGAGCTGTTTTTT.

V gene TRBV19 combines with J gene TRBJ1-4, with TRBD1 matching over 12 bases. The CDR3 is 17 residues long. The J segment lost 2 bases and the V segment lost 6 bases, leaving 7 bases of the junction unmatched. CDR1 and CDR2 (germline): LNHDA, SQIVND (reference sequence). The CDR3 region has the DNA TGTGCCAGTAGGGATCCGGGACAGGGGGCGACTAATGAAAAACTGTTTTTT. This codes for CASRDPGQGATNEKLFF.

The genes are TRBV6-5 and TRBJ2-7; 8 bases match TRBD1. With 7 bases clipped from V and 0 bases from J, the junction kept 2 bases outside the gene matches. The germline V gene has CDR1 MNHEY and CDR2 SVGAGI. The CDR3 covers 13 residues. CDR3 amino acids: CASKGQDSYEQYF. CDR3 DNA: TGTGCCAGCAAGGGACAGGACTCCTACGAGCAGTACTTC.

The chain joins TRBV2 to TRBJ2-1; 10 nucleotides align to TRBD2. V shed 4 bases, J shed 5 bases, and the junction held 5 bases outside the gene matches. Germline lookup yields CDR1 SNHLY and CDR2 FYNNEI. CDR3 size: 15 residues. In nucleotides, the CDR3 is TGTGCCAGCAGTGTTTGGCTAGCGGGGGACAATGAGCAGTTCTTC. Translation: CASSVWLAGDNEQFF.

The CDR3 nucleotides are TGTGCCAGCAGCGTAGCAACAGGGGGCCAAGAGACCCAGTACTTC. This sequence encodes CASSVATGGQETQYF. The rearrangement links TRBV9 to TRBJ2-5; 8 positions match TRBD1. Germline trimming cut 0 bases from V and 1 base from J; bases unmatched to any gene: 2. The germline V gene encodes CDR1 SGDLS and CDR2 YYNGEE. This CDR3 has 15 amino acids.

The chain combines TRBV19 with TRBJ2-2; TRBD2 is a possible D gene (7 bases). This CDR3 spans 15 amino acids. Germline V gene lookup returns CDR1 LNHDA and CDR2 SQIVND (reference sequence). Trimming took 6 bases from V and 5 from J, leaving 16 bases between them. The CDR3: CASRGGVTTTGELFF. The CDR3 bases are TGTGCCAGTAGAGGGGGGGTAACTACGACCGGGGAGCTGTTTTTT.

J is TRBJ2-1 and V is TRBV4-1; 8 bases match TRBD2. Losses at the gene ends were 0 bases for V and 7 bases for J; bases not matched to a gene: 20. The CDR3 is made up of 20 amino acids. The germline gives CDR1 MGHRA, CDR2 YSYEKL. CDR3 protein: CASSQERTGGRVGRGNEQFF. The CDR3 region has the DNA TGCGCCAGCAGCCAAGAACGCACGGGGGGGCGAGTGGGACGTGGGAATGAGCAGTTCTTC.

For the CDR3, the DNA is TGTGCCAGCAGTCCCCAATTGGGGGCGACTAATGAAAAACTGTTTTTT. Residues: CASSPQLGATNEKLFF. This chain links TRBV27 with TRBJ1-4; the D gene is possibly TRBD1 (6 bases). The CDR3 is 16 residues long. Germline assignment: CDR1 MNHEY and CDR2 SMNVEV (reference sequence). V lost 5 bases to trimming and J lost 2 bases, with 15 bases between them. The variable domain in full, with the rest retrieved from reference TRBV27 and TRBJ1-4, is EAQVTQNPRYLITVTGKKLTVTCSQNMNHEYMSWYRQDPGLGLRQIYYSMNVEVTDKGDVPEGYKVSRKEKRNFPLILESPSPNQTSLYFCASSPQLGATNEKLFFGSGTQLSVL.

The V and J genes are TRBV5-1 and TRBJ2-6; no definite D call. Trimming left V 3 bases short and J 4 bases short, with 11 bases between. The CDR3 spans 15 residues. Germline V gene sequence: CDR1 SGHRS, CDR2 YFSETQ. This CDR3 is CASSSSGAGANVLTF. CDR3 nucleotide sequence: TGCGCCAGCAGCTCCAGTGGAGCGGGGGCCAACGTCCTGACTTTC.

The CDR3 bases are TGTGCCAGTAACGCGCCGACCGGAGGAGGATATAGCAATCAGCCCCAGCATTTT. Translated: CASNAPTGGGYSNQPQHF. J is TRBJ1-5 and V is TRBV19; D uncertain. Trimming pared 7 bases from V and 0 bases from J, leaving 22 bases between. There are 18 residues in the CDR3. From germline, CDR1 is LNHDA and CDR2 SQIVND (reference sequence).

This chain connects TRBV6-5 to TRBJ1-2, with 7 bases that match TRBD1. Germline CDR1 MNHEY, CDR2 SVGAGI. Trimming cost V 7 bases and J 8 bases; bases outside gene matches: 10. CDR3 size: 13 residues. DNA of the CDR3: TGTGCCAGCACCCCCCGAGGGGGCGTAGGCTACACCTTC. This translates into CASTPRGGVGYTF.

The table lists this clone with a count of one. The CDR3 DNA is TGTGCCAGTAATCGCGGGGGGGTTGGAGATACGCAGTATTTT. This codes for CASNRGGVGDTQYF. V and J are TRBV19 and TRBJ2-3; 9 positions agree with TRBD2. Germline V gene sequence: CDR1 LNHDA, CDR2 SQIVND (reference sequence). This CDR3 spans 14 amino acids. Germline trimming cut 7 bases from V and 5 bases from J; bases unmatched to any gene: 7. The whole variable domain, filled in from reference TRBV19 and TRBJ2-3, reads DGGITQSPKYLFRKEGQNVTLSCEQNLNHDAMYWYRQDPGQGLRLIYYSQIVNDFQKGDIAEGYSVSREKKESFPLTVTSAQKNPTAFYLCASNRGGVGDTQYFGPGTRLTVL.

This sequence joins TRBV5-1 and TRBJ2-3, with 11 bases aligning to TRBD2. Trimming at V came to 0 bases and at J to 4 bases, leaving 4 bases not matched to a gene. Germline CDR1 reads SGHRS; CDR2 reads YFSETQ. The CDR3 is 16 amino acids. In DNA, the CDR3 is TGCGCCAGCAGCTTGGGACTAGCGGGGAGGGCAGATACGCAGTATTTT. It translates to CASSLGLAGRADTQYF.

The chain combines TRBV5-1 with TRBJ1-2; 10 bases fit TRBD1. The CDR3 is 15 amino acids. The V and J ends lost 0 bases and 5 bases, in that order; junction bases with no gene match: 4. CDR1 and CDR2 from the germline V gene are SGHRS and YFSETQ. CDR3 residues: CASSLVGQGTYGYTF. The DNA for the CDR3 is TGCGCCAGCAGCTTGGTGGGACAGGGGACTTATGGCTACACCTTC.